The clone carrying this T cell receptor beta chain was recorded at least ten times. Its target is unknown. The data belong to a study of naive and memory T cell subsets. This CDR3 is built from 13 residues. V lost 5 bases and J lost 10; bases outside the gene matches: 8. The study's findings and limits: Potentially, T cell activation and differentiation skew this RNA-based measurement.

For blood and skin samples, reverse transcription used TCR alpha and beta constant primers. The SP2 primer and nested alpha and beta constant region primers amplified ligated cDNA in four rounds. TCRdb passed the 5' RACE reads through MiXCR, listing each CDR3 protein once. The sample comprises 20,000 to 25,000 distinct CDR3 sequences, 4% to 5% of which are singletons, and 6.5% to 8% rests with the top ten. Adult healthy volunteers gave 2.5 ml peripheral blood for whole-blood RNA. The library had UMIs added by 3' ligation of an oligonucleotide to TCR cDNA. The J gene is TRBJ2-1, the V gene TRBV12-3 or TRBV12-4; 7 positions match TRBD1. This clonotype originated in a male donor in good health. CDR3 nucleotides: TGTGCCAGCAGTCAGACAGGGTGGTTGGAGCAGTTCTTC. It specifies CASSQTGWLEQFF.